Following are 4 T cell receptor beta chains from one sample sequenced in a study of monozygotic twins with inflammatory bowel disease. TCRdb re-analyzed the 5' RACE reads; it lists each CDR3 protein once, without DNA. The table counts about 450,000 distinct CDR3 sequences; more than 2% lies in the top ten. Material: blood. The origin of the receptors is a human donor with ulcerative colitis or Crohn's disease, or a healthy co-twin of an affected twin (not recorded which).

The CDR3 loop reads CASSYVTANYGYTF. The chain is built from TRBV6-6 and TRBJ1-2. The CDR3 length is 14 residues. Germline V lookup: CDR1 MNHNY, CDR2 SVGAGI (reference sequence).

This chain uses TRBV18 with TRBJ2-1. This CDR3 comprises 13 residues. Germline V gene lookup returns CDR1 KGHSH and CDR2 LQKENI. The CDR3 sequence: CASSPRASNEQFF.

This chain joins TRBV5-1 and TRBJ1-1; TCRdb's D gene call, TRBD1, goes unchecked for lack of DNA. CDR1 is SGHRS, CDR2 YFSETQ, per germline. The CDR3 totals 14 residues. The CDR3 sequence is CASSSQGADTEAFF.

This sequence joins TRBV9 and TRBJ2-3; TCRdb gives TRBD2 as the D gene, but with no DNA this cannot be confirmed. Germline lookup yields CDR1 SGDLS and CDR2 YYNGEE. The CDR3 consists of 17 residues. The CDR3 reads CASSVVQTSGTTDTQYF.